These 26 T cell receptor beta chains came from one sample sequenced in a study of T cell repertoires in aging, cancer and after chemotherapy (dated by TCRdb to the late 2010s). Sequencer: Illumina MiSeq. Rearranged TRB sequences spanning V, D and J segments were amplified in a multiplex touch-down PCR with a mixed TRB-A/B primer pool. TCRdb handled the public reads itself, with Q25 trimming in fastp and clone calling in MiXCR, and kept productive beta chains. Under each unique CDR3 protein, matching rows form one entry showing the most common genes and DNA. The sample yields 3,000 to 4,000 distinct CDR3 sequences; roughly 29% were counted once. Around 21% of the sample is taken by the ten largest. Genomic DNA extracted from peripheral blood, rather than sorted cells or RNA, was used as the source for amplification of TCR beta rearrangements. Sequenced: blood. Receptors originate from a human donor with a solid tumor.

The chain is built from TRBV15 and TRBJ1-5; the D is unclear. CDR3 length equals 15 residues. V was trimmed by 1 base and J by 4 bases, leaving 11 bases between them. Germline loops: CDR1 LNHNV, CDR2 YYDKDF (reference sequence). CDR3 region: CATSRGTPANQPQHF. The CDR3 nucleotides are TGTGCCACCAGCAGAGGGACGCCTGCTAATCAGCCCCAGCATTTT.

The chain carries TRBV19 and TRBJ2-5, with TRBD2 matching 10 bases. The CDR3 runs 22 residues. Germline loops: CDR1 LNHDA, CDR2 SQIVND (reference sequence). V was pared by 3 bases and J by 4 bases, with 26 bases of the junction left unmatched. CDR3 in DNA: TGTGCCAGTAGTATGGGGACGGTCAGGGGGCTGAGCGGGAGGGCGAGACTAGAGACCCAGTACTTC. Translated: CASSMGTVRGLSGRARLETQYF.

The sample holds a few counts of this clonotype. J is TRBJ2-1 and V is TRBV12-3 or TRBV12-4, with D tentatively TRBD1 (6 bases). Trimming stripped 5 bases from V and 0 bases from J, with 11 bases between. The length of the CDR3 is 15 residues. For the CDR3, the DNA is TGTGCCAGCAGTGAGAACAGGGCCTCCTACAATGAGCAGTTCTTC. It yields the protein CASSENRASYNEQFF.

This clonotype has just a few counts. The rearrangement links TRBV18 to TRBJ1-1; 7 nucleotides agree with TRBD1. With V trimmed by 6 bases and J by 3 bases, 7 bases remained unmatched. Germline-derived CDR1 and CDR2 are KGHSH and LQKENI. The CDR3 is made up of 14 amino acids. The CDR3 sequence: CASSVRGGDTEAFF. The CDR3 DNA follows: TGTGCCAGCTCGGTCAGGGGGGGAGACACTGAAGCTTTCTTT.

The CDR3 region is CASNKGPGELFF. The CDR3 DNA is TGTGCCAGCAACAAGGGGCCCGGGGAGCTGTTTTTT. The V call is TRBV7-9, the J call TRBJ2-2; tentatively, D is TRBD1 (5 bases). Between the trimmed V and J ends, which lost 7 bases and 6 bases, there was a span of 9 bases. This CDR3 comprises 12 residues. Germline assignment: CDR1 SEHNR and CDR2 FQNEAQ (reference sequence).

This chain links TRBV7-9 with TRBJ1-3; TRBD1 aligns across 8 bases. The germline CDR1 and CDR2 sequences are SEHNR and FQNEAQ (reference sequence). J gave up 3 bases and V 6 bases, and 4 bases lay outside the gene matches. The CDR3 consists of 14 residues. As DNA, the CDR3 is TGTGCCAGCAGAGGACAGGGCGGTGGAAACACCATATATTTT. Translating it yields CASRGQGGGNTIYF. The full variable domain, rest sourced from reference TRBV7-9 and TRBJ1-3, is DTGVSQNPRHKITKRGQNVTFRCDPISEHNRLYWYRQTLGQGPEFLTYFQNEAQLEKSRLLSDRFSAERPKGSFSTLEIQRTEQGDSAMYLCASRGQGGGNTIYFGEGSWLTVV.

Comments on this clonotype: An end of the junction differs from the germline gene, which may be a read error. The chain couples TRBV6-2 or TRBV6-3 to TRBJ2-2; TRBD2 matches at 10 bases. This CDR3 is 14 amino acids long. Germline loops: CDR1 MNHEY, CDR2 SVGEGT. The CDR3, as DNA: TGTGCCAGCAGACTAGCGGGGAACACCGGGGAGCAGTTTTTT. Translated: CASRLAGNTGEQFF.

This chain joins TRBV19 and TRBJ1-1; tentative D call: TRBD1 (6 bases). This CDR3 is 16 amino acids long. Trimming took 2 bases from V and 1 from J, leaving 14 bases between them. Germline V gene lookup returns CDR1 LNHDA and CDR2 SQIVND (reference sequence). CDR3 DNA: TGTGCCAGTAGTATAAAAACACAGGGATGGAACACTGAAGCTTTCTTT. This translates into CASSIKTQGWNTEAFF.

This clonotype was seen more than once but under ten times. The CDR3 DNA reads as TGTGCCAGCAGTTTCTCGACAAGGGCGTCCTACGAGCAGTACTTC. This sequence encodes CASSFSTRASYEQYF. This chain uses TRBV27 with TRBJ2-7; D is unresolved. This CDR3 is 15 amino acids long. The germline V gene encodes CDR1 MNHEY and CDR2 SMNVEV (reference sequence). V was clipped by 3 bases and J by 1 base, with 13 bases between them.

The chain employs TRBV18 and TRBJ2-1; tentative D call: TRBD1 (5 bases). V was cut by 3 bases and J by 6 bases, with 15 bases left in between. There are 15 residues in the CDR3. Germline V CDR1 and CDR2: KGHSH, LQKENI. In nucleotides, the CDR3 is TGTGCCAGCTCACCCAACTTAGACAGTTCCAATGAGCAGTTCTTC. Translation gives CASSPNLDSSNEQFF.

This clonotype is labeled medium-sized (0.01 to 0.1%). The chain joins TRBV6-5 to TRBJ2-7, with 8 nucleotides matching TRBD2. CDR1 and CDR2 from the germline V gene are MNHEY and SVGAGI. CDR3 length: 15 amino acids. J lost 0 bases, V lost 2 bases, and 3 bases had no gene match. The chain's CDR3 is CASSYDSGSSYEQYF. The CDR3 DNA follows: TGTGCCAGCAGTTACGACAGCGGGAGCTCCTACGAGCAGTACTTC.

V is TRBV10-1 and J is TRBJ2-1; 9 positions agree with TRBD1. Per germline, CDR1 WNHNN and CDR2 SYGVQD (reference sequence). J was trimmed by 6 bases and V by 6 bases; bases with no gene match: 9. The length of the CDR3 is 15 residues. The CDR3 spells CASSLQGTGINEQFF. The CDR3 DNA is TGCGCCAGCAGCCTTCAGGGGACAGGGATCAATGAGCAGTTCTTC.

The rearrangement links TRBV28 to TRBJ2-1; 12 bases agree with TRBD2. CDR3 length equals 16 residues. The V gene end was trimmed by 8 bases and the J gene end by 6 bases; junction bases not matched to a gene: 11. CDR1 MDHEN and CDR2 SYDVKM come from the germline V gene. The CDR3 DNA follows: TGTGCCAGCGCTCCCACTAGCGGGAGGACCTCCAATGAGCAGTTCTTC. Its protein product is CASAPTSGRTSNEQFF.

The chain combines TRBV18 with TRBJ2-7; no clear D gene. Germline CDR1 and CDR2: KGHSH and LQKENI. Trimming left V 1 base short and J 5 bases short, with 12 bases between. This CDR3 is 14 amino acids long. The CDR3 sequence: CASSPQGVGDEQYF. The DNA of the CDR3 is TGTGCCAGCTCACCACAGGGTGTTGGCGACGAGCAGTACTTC.

The chain employs TRBV5-6 and TRBJ1-6; no firm D call. Germline loops: CDR1 SGHDT, CDR2 YYEEEE. The CDR3 runs 15 residues. With 0 bases removed from V and 7 bases from J, the gap between germline ends came to 11 bases. In DNA, the CDR3 is TGTGCCAGCAGCTTGGAACAACGAATCAATTCACCCCTCCACTTT. Its translation is CASSLEQRINSPLHF.

This chain uses TRBV5-4 with TRBJ2-2, with 12 bases fitting TRBD2. Germline CDR1 and CDR2: SGHNT and YYREEE (reference sequence). V gave up 3 bases and J gave up 3 bases; unmatched junction bases: 6. The CDR3 has 17 amino acids. CDR3: CASSSGTSGFYTGELFF. CDR3 DNA: TGTGCCAGCAGCTCCGGGACTAGCGGGTTTTACACCGGGGAGCTGTTTTTT.

The J gene is TRBJ2-7, the V gene TRBV11-2; 8 bases match TRBD2. From germline, CDR1 is SGHAT and CDR2 FQNNGV. The CDR3 sequence is 14 residues long. Trimming took 5 bases from V and 4 from J; bases not matched to a gene: 7. CDR3 loop: CASSPGTRNYEQYV. CDR3 coding DNA: TGTGCCAGCAGCCCAGGGACTAGGAATTACGAGCAGTACGTC.

This clonotype was counted only a few times. The chain combines TRBV15 with TRBJ1-5; no definite D call. V shed 1 base and J shed 0 bases, with 7 bases lying between them. The CDR3 has 15 residues. Germline V gene sequence: CDR1 LNHNV, CDR2 YYDKDF (reference sequence). CDR3 sequence reads: CATSRVRHSNQPQHF. The CDR3, as DNA: TGTGCCACCAGCAGAGTGCGACATAGCAATCAGCCCCAGCATTTT.

By proportion, this clonotype is large. J is TRBJ2-3 and V is TRBV29-1; the D is unclear. V was shortened by 3 bases and J by 0 bases, with 7 bases between the two germline ends. Germline V gene sequence: CDR1 SQVTM, CDR2 ANQGSEA. This CDR3 is built from 13 residues. This CDR3 is CSVDRLSTDTQYF. In DNA form, the CDR3 reads TGCAGCGTTGACCGGCTAAGCACAGATACGCAGTATTTT.

V and J are TRBV18 and TRBJ1-4; D unresolved. Germline V gives CDR1 KGHSH, CDR2 LQKENI. CDR3 length: 13 amino acids. V dropped 6 bases and J dropped 5 bases, with 10 bases sitting between them. CDR3 nucleotides: TGTGCCAGCTCCCCTTCGGGGAATGAAAAACTGTTTTTT. It yields the protein CASSPSGNEKLFF.

The V and J genes are TRBV4-1 and TRBJ2-2, with D perhaps given as TRBD1 or TRBD2 (5 bases each). V lost 5 bases and J 8 bases, leaving 24 bases between the germline ends. The CDR3 has 17 residues. Germline V lookup: CDR1 MGHRA, CDR2 YSYEKL. This CDR3 reads CASSILVGDDISGELFF. CDR3 sequence (DNA): TGCGCCAGCAGCATACTAGTTGGGGACGACATTTCGGGGGAGCTGTTTTTT.

This clonotype has a handful of counts. V and J are TRBV20-1 and TRBJ2-5; D remains unclear. CDR1 is DFQATT and CDR2 is SNEGSKA in the germline V gene (reference sequence). V was shortened by 4 bases and J by 2 bases, with 11 bases between the two germline ends. This CDR3 spans 13 amino acids. CDR3 residues: CSANLRRQETQYF. The CDR3 DNA is TGCAGTGCTAATCTCCGGCGGCAAGAGACCCAGTACTTC.

This chain uses TRBV6-4 with TRBJ2-2, with TRBD2 matching over 8 bases. The CDR3 is 15 amino acids. The trim removed 5 bases at V and 7 bases at J, leaving 9 bases unmatched. The germline V gene has CDR1 MRHNA and CDR2 SNTAGT. The CDR3 region is CASSTRAGEVGELFF. CDR3 bases: TGTGCCAGCAGTACGCGAGCGGGAGAGGTCGGGGAGCTGTTTTTT.

This clonotype was seen only a few times. V gene TRBV6-4 combines with J gene TRBJ2-3; D call uncertain. The CDR3 length is 14 residues. Trimming shortened V by 1 base and J by 2 bases, and 7 bases separated the two germline ends. Looked up from germline, CDR1 is MRHNA and CDR2 is SNTAGT. The CDR3 DNA reads as TGTGCCAGCAGTGACTTCCCAACCACAGATACGCAGTATTTT. It yields the protein CASSDFPTTDTQYF.

This clonotype was counted between two and nine times. This sequence joins TRBV5-1 and TRBJ2-1, with D maybe TRBD1 (6 bases). Germline values: CDR1 SGHRS, CDR2 YFSETQ. The CDR3 length is 14 residues. V lost 5 bases and J 8 bases, leaving 17 bases between the germline ends. The CDR3 sequence: CASRIRTDRDEQFF. The CDR3 DNA is TGCGCCAGCAGGATCAGGACAGATAGGGATGAGCAGTTCTTC.

By its share, this clonotype is medium-sized. The chain joins TRBV19 to TRBJ2-2, with a weak D call TRBD2 (6 bases). Germline CDR1 and CDR2: LNHDA and SQIVND (reference sequence). V was shortened by 4 bases and J by 7 bases, with 10 bases between the two germline ends. The CDR3 sequence is 13 residues long. The CDR3 is CASSSGVSGELFF. The CDR3 DNA reads as TGTGCCAGTAGTAGCGGGGTTAGCGGGGAGCTGTTTTTT.